This T cell receptor beta chain was identified in a study of blood T cell repertoires in COVID-19. Study overall: Italy, Spain and the United States were the sources of the convalescent and acute COVID-19 samples.

Method: immunoSEQ multiplex PCR; TCRdb's copy keeps in-frame clones and lacks some. Of over 200,000 clones in the sample, around four fifths were seen once. The germline V and J ends were trimmed by 6 bases and 2 bases, with 5 bases remaining between them. This CDR3 is built from 11 residues. CDR1 and CDR2 from the germline V gene are SQVTM and ANQGSEA. The source material was peripheral blood. This clonotype was sampled from a woman aged 70-85 years with active or convalescent COVID-19. The chain has TRBV29-1 and TRBJ2-1; D is unclear. The CDR3 spells CSVLTYNEQFF. Here the CDR3 DNA reads TGCAGCGTGCTAACCTACAATGAGCAGTTCTTC.